This TCR beta chain was obtained from a study of immune evolution from preneoplasia to lung adenocarcinoma. Study results and limitations: Later-stage lesions seemingly showed higher T cell density and diversity than normal lung. Top clone share appeared to fall from AAH through AIS, MIA, adenocarcinoma.

This clone is a singleton in its sample. Its antigen is still unknown. Method: immunoSEQ multiplex PCR; TCRdb's copy keeps in-frame clones and lacks some. The table includes under 45,000 clones, less than 85% detected once. Germline CDR1 and CDR2: KGHSH and LQKENI. Trimming left V 0 bases short and J 7 bases short, with 10 bases between. CDR3 length: 13 amino acids. This receptor was taken from a person in their 60s with lung adenocarcinoma. The gene calls are TRBV18 and TRBJ2-7; D remains unclear. Sample: FFPE invasive lung adenocarcinoma tissue. The CDR3 DNA reads TGTGCCAGCTCACCACCCACAACGCGAGAGCAGTACTTC. Residues: CASSPPTTREQYF.